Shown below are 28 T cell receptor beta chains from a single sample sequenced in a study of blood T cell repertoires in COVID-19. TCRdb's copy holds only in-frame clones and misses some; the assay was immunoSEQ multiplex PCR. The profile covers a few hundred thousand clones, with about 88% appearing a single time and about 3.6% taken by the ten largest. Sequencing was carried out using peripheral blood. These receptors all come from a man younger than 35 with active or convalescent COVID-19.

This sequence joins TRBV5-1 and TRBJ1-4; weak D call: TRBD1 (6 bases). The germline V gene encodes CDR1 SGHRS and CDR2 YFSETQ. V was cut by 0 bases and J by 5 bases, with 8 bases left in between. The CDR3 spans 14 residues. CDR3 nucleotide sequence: TGCGCCAGCAGCTTGGGACAGGAGAATGAAAAACTGTTTTTT. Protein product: CASSLGQENEKLFF.

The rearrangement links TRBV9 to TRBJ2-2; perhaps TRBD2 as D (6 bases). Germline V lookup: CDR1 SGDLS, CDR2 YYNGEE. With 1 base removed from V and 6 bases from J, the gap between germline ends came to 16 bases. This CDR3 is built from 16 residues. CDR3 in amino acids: CASSVRPETGAGELFF. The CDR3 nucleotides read TGTGCCAGCAGCGTAAGACCAGAGACGGGGGCCGGGGAGCTGTTTTTT. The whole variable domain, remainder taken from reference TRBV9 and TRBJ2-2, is DSGVTQTPKHLITATGQRVTLRCSPRSGDLSVYWYQQSLDQGLQFLIQYYNGEERAKGNILERFSAQQFPDLHSELNLSSLELGDSALYFCASSVRPETGAGELFFGEGSRLTVL.

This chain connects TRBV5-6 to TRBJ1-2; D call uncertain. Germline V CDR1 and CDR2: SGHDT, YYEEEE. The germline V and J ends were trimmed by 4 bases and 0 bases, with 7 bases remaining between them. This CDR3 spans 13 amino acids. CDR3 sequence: CASSQSANYGYTF. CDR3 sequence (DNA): TGTGCCAGCAGCCAGTCAGCTAACTATGGCTACACCTTC.

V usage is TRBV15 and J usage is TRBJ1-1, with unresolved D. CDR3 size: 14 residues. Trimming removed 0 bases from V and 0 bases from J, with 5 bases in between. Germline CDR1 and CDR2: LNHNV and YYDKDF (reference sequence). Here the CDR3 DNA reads TGTGCCACCAGCAGAGATCGGGTGAACACTGAAGCTTTCTTT. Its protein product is CATSRDRVNTEAFF.

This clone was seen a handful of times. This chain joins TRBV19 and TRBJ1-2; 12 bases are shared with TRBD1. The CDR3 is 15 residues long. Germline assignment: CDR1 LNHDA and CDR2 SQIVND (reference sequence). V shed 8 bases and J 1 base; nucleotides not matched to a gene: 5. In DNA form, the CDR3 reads TGTGCCAGTCGGGACAGGGGGCGAGGTAACTATGGCTACACCTTC. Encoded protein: CASRDRGRGNYGYTF.

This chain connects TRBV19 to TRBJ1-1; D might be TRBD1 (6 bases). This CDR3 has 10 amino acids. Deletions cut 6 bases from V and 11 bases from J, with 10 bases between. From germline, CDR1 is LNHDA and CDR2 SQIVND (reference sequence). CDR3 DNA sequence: TGTGCCAGTAGAGGGGGGGACGCTTTCTTT. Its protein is CASRGGDAFF.

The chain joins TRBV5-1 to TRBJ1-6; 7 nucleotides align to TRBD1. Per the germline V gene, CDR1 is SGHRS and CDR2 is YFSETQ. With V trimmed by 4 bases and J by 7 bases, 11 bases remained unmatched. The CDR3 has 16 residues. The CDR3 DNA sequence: TGCGCCAGCAGCACCGGGACAGACAACGAGAATTCACCCCTCCACTTT. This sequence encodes CASSTGTDNENSPLHF. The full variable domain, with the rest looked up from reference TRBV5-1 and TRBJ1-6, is KAGVTQTPRYLIKTRGQQVTLSCSPISGHRSVSWYQQTPGQGLQFLFEYFSETQRNKGNFPGRFSGRQFSNSRSEMNVSTLELGDSALYLCASSTGTDNENSPLHFGNGTRLTVT.

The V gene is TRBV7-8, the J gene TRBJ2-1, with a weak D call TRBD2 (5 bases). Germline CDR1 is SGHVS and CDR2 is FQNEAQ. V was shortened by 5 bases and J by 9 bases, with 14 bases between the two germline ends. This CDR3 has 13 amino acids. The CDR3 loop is CASSTLLGREQFF. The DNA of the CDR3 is TGTGCCAGCAGCACCCTACTAGGCCGTGAGCAGTTCTTC.

The CDR3: CASRREQEKLFF. As DNA, the CDR3 is TGTGCCAGCCGACGGGAACAGGAAAAACTGTTTTTT. The rearrangement uses TRBV12-3 or TRBV12-4 and TRBJ1-4; D not resolved. There are 12 residues in the CDR3. V gave up 8 bases and J gave up 8 bases, with 12 bases separating them.

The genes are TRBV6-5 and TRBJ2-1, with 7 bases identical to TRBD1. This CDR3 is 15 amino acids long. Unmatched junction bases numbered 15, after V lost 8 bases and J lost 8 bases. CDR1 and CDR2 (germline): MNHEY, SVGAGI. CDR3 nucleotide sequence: TGTGCCAGCCTGAGTCGTGACAGGGCTCTCCATGAGCAGTTCTTC. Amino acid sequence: CASLSRDRALHEQFF.

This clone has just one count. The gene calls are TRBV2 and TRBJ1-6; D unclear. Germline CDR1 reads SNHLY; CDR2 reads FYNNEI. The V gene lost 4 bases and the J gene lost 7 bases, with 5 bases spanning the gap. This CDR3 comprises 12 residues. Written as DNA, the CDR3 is TGTGCCAGCAGTGGTGCGAATTCACCCCTCCACTTT. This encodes CASSGANSPLHF.

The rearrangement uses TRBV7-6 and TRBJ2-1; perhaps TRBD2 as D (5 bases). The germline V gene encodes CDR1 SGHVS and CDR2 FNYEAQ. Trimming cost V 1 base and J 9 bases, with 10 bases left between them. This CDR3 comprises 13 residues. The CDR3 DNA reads TGTGCCAGCAGCTTAGAAATGGCGGGTGAGCAGTTCTTC. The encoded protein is CASSLEMAGEQFF.

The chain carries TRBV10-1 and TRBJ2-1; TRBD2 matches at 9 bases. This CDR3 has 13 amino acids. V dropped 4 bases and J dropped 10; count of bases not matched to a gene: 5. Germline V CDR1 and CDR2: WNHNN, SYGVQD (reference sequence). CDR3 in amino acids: CASSASLAGEQFF. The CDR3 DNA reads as TGCGCCAGCAGTGCCTCCCTAGCGGGGGAGCAGTTCTTC.

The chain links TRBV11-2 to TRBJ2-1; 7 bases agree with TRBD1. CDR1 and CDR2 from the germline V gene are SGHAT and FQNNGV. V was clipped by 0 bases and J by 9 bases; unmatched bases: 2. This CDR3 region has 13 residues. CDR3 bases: TGTGCCAGCAGCTTAGAGACAGGGAGTGAGCAGTTCTTC. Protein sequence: CASSLETGSEQFF.

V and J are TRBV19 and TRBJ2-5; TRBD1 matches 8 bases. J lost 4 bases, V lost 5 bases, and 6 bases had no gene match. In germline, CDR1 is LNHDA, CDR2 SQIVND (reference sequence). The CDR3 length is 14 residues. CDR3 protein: CASSFTGGGETQYF. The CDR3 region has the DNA TGTGCCAGTAGTTTCACAGGGGGAGGAGAGACCCAGTACTTC.

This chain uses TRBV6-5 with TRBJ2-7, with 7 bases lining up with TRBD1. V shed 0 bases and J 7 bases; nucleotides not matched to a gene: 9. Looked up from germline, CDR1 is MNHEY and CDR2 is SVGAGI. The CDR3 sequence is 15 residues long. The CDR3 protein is CASSYSGRGTGEQYF. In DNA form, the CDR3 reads TGTGCCAGCAGTTACTCGGGCAGGGGGACGGGGGAGCAGTACTTC.

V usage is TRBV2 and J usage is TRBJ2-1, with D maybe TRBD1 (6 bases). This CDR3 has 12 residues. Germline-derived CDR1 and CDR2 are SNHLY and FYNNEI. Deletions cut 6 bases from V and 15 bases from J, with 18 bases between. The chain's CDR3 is CASRDHRQAPFF. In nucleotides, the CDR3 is TGTGCCAGCAGGGACCATAGACAGGCCCCGTTCTTC.

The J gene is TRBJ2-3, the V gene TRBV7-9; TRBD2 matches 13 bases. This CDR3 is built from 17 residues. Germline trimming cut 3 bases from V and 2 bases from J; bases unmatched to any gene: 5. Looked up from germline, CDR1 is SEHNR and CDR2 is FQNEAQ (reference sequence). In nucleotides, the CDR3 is TGTGCCAGCAGCTTGCCCACTAGCGGGGGGGCCACAGATACGCAGTATTTT. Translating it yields CASSLPTSGGATDTQYF.

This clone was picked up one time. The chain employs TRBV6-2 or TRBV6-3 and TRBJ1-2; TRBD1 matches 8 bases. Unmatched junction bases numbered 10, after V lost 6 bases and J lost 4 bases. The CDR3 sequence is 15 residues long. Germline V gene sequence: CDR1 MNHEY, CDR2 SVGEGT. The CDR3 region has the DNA TGTGCCAGCAGCTCCTGGACAGGGTCCACCTATGGCTACACCTTC. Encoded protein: CASSSWTGSTYGYTF.

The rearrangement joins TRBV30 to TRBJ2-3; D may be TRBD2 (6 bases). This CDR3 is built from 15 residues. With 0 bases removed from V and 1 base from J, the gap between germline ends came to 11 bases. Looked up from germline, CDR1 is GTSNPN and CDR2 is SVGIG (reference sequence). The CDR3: CAWSVWSGGTDTQYF. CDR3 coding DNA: TGTGCCTGGAGTGTTTGGTCGGGGGGCACAGATACGCAGTATTTT.

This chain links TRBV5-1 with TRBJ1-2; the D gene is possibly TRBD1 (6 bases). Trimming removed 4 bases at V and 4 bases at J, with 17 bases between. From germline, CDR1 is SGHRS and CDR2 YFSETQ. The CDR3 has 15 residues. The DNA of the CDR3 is TGCGCCAGCAGCGATGGACAGAACACATTCTATGGCTACACCTTC. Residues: CASSDGQNTFYGYTF.

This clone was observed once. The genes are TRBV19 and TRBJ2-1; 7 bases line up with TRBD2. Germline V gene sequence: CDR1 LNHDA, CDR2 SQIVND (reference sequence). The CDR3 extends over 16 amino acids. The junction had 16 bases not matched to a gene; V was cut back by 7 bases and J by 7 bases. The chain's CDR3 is CASTLTGGGAGNEQFF. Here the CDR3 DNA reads TGTGCCAGTACCTTAACGGGCGGGGGTGCGGGAAATGAGCAGTTCTTC.

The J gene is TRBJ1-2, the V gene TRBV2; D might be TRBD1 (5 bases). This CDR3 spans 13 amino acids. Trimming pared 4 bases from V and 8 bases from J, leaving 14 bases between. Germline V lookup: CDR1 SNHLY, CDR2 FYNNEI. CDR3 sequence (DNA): TGTGCCAGCAGTGTTCGTAGCGGGGGGGGCTACACCTTC. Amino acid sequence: CASSVRSGGGYTF.

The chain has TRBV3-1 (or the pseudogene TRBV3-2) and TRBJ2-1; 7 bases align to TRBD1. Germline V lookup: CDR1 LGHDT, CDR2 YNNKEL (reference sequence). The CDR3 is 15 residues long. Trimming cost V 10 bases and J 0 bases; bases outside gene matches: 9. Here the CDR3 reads CATANRGVSYNEQFF. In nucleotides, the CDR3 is TGTGCCACCGCAAACAGGGGAGTCTCCTACAATGAGCAGTTCTTC.

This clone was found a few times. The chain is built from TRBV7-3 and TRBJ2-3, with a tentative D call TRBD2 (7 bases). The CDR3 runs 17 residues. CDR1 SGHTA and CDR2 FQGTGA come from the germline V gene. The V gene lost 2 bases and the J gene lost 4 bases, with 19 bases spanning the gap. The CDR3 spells CASSLPLGGGASDTQYF. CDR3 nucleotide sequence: TGTGCCAGCAGCTTACCACTAGGCGGGGGCGCCTCAGATACGCAGTATTTT. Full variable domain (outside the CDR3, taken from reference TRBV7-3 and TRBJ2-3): GAGVSQTPSNKVTEKGKYVELRCDPISGHTALYWYRQSLGQGPEFLIYFQGTGAADDSGLPNDRFFAVRPEGSVSTLKIQRTERGDSAVYLCASSLPLGGGASDTQYFGPGTRLTVL.

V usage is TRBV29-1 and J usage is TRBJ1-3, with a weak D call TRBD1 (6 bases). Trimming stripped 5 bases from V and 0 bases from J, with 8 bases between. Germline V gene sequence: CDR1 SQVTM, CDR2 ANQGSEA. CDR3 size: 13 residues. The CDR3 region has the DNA TGCAGCGTTCAGGGGAGCTCTGGAAACACCATATATTTT. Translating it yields CSVQGSSGNTIYF.

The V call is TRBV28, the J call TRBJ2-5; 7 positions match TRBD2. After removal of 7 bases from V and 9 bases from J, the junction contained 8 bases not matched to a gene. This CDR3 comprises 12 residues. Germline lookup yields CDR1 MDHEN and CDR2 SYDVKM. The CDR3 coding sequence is TGTGCCAGCACCGACCGGAGCGGGGCCCAGTACTTC. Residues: CASTDRSGAQYF.

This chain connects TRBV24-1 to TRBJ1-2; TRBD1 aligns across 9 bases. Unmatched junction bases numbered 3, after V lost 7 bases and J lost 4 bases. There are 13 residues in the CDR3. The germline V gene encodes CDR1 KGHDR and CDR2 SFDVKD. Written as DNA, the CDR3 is TGTGCCACCAGCCCGGGACAGGGCTATGGCTACACCTTC. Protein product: CATSPGQGYGYTF.